Below, one TCR beta chain is given with its context. Its cognate antigen is unknown. The sample originates from a study of OX40 agonist ivuxolimab in advanced cancers. Study-wide results and limits: Clonal expansion was among the lowest in partial responders at 0.1-3.0 mg/kg, especially CD8+. Antigen targets of the expanded peripheral T cells went undetermined.

Researchers took blood at baseline, on cycle 4 day 1, and on cycle 7 day 1. Germline V gene sequence: CDR1 ENHRY, CDR2 SYGVKD. CDR3 length equals 14 residues. Trimming removed 8 bases from V and 7 bases from J; junction bases left unmatched: 8. This table comes from immunoSEQ multiplex PCR, and its TCRdb copy is limited to in-frame clones, with some not included. The repertoire holds more than 95,000 clones, with approximately 93% as singletons. The chain carries TRBV10-3 and TRBJ2-1; 10 nucleotides agree with TRBD2. The sequenced sample was CD4+ or CD8+ T cells sorted from blood, obtained in a trial of the OX40 agonist ivuxolimab. This TCR was recovered from an adult with an advanced solid tumor such as melanoma, head and neck, liver or kidney cancer. CDR3 in amino acids: CAIAGTSDTNEQFF. The CDR3 bases are TGTGCCATCGCCGGGACTAGCGACACTAATGAGCAGTTCTTC.